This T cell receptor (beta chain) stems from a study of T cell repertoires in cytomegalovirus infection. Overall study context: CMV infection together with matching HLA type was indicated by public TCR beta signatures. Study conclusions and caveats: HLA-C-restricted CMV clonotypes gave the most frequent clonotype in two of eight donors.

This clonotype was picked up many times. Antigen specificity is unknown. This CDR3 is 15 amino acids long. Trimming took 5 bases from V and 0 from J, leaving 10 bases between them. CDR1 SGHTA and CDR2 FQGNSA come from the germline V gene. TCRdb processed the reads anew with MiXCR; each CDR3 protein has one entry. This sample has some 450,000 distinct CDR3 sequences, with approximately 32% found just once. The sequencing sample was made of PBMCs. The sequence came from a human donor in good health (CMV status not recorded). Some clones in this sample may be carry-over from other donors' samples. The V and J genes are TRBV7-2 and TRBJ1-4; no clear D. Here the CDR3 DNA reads TGTGCCAGCAGCCCAGGCTCGGCAACTAATGAAAAACTGTTTTTT. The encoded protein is CASSPGSATNEKLFF.